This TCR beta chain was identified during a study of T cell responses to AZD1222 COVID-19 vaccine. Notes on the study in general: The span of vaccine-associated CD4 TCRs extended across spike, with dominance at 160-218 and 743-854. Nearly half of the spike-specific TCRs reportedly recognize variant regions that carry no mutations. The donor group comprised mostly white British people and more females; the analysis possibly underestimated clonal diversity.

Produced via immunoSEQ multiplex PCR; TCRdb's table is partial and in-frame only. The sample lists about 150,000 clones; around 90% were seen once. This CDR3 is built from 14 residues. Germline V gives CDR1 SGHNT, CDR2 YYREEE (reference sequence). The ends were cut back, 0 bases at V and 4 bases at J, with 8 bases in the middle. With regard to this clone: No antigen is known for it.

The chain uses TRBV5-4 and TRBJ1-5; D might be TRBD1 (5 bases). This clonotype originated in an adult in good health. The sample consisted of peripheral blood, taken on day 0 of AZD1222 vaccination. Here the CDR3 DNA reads TGTGCCAGCAGCTTGGCTGGACAAAATCAGCCCCAGCATTTT. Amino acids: CASSLAGQNQPQHF.